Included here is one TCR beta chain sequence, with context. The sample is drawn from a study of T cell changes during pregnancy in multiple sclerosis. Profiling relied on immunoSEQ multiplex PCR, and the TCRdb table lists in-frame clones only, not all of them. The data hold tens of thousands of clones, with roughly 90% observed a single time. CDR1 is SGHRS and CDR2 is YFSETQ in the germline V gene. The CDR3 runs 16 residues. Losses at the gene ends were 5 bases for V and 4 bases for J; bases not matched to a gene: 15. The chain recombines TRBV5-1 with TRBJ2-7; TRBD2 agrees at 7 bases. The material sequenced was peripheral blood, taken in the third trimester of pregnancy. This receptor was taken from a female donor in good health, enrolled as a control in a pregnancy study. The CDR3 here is CASSSTRGAGTYEQYF. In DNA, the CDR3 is TGCGCCAGCAGTTCTACAAGGGGAGCGGGAACTTACGAGCAGTACTTC.